This TCR beta chain originates from a study of CD8 T cells in Susac syndrome (dated by TCRdb to the late 2010s). Background on the whole study: Among the sequenced Susac syndrome patients, over five had clinically active disease and 8 or 9 were in clinical remission. At blood withdrawal, Susac syndrome patients were therapy-naive, treated with corticosteroids (with IVIg additionally given to some), or treated with IVIg alone. The study used repertoire sequencing to test whether antigen drove CD8+ T cell activation and differentiation in Susac syndrome.

The germline V gene supplies CDR1 SGHVS and CDR2 FQNEAQ. From the cysteine up to the phenylalanine, the CDR3 has a length of 15 residues. Only the CDR3 part of the read is kept: 45 bases, read in frame from the first base. The V and J ends are trimmed by 10 bases and 4 bases, leaving 22 bases between them. Comments on this clonotype: Its antigen is still unknown. The input lacks base qualities; no much larger clone sits a single base away.

RNA was extracted using the RNeasy kit, and about 0.5 to 1 ug of the RNA was reverse transcribed with random hexamers. TCR beta CDR3 regions were amplified with the immunoSEQ multiplex PCR assay covering 54 Vbeta and 13 Jbeta segments. PCR amplification bias was corrected using a synthetic template baseline for primer optimization and computational correction. The paper's processing steps were these. Reads were annotated to V, D and J genes per IMGT and analyzed with immunoSEQ Analyzer, keeping only productive sequences. Clonality was calculated as one minus the Shannon entropy normalized by log2 of the number of productive unique sequences. For each patient and control, public and private clones were evaluated among the 100 most prevalent clones. Susac-specific clones were defined as absent from healthy and MS cohorts, around 1,000 published viral clones and other ImmuneACCESS disease sequences. TCRdb applied fastp at Q25 and MiXCR to the public reads, then kept only in-frame beta chains. Here each entry gathers all rows of one CDR3 protein and keeps the most common genes and DNA. Here the V and J calls rest on TCRdb's processing, not on the authors' analysis. The sample table lists 130,000 or so distinct CDR3 sequences, nearly 96% of them with a count of one. Of the sample, about 0.14% falls within the top ten clones.

Peripheral blood CD8+ and CD4+ T cells from healthy donors, Susac syndrome patients and multiple sclerosis patients were profiled using high-throughput TCR beta sequencing. The Susac syndrome patients fulfilled recently defined diagnostic criteria for either definite or probable disease. CD8+ TEMRA cells were enriched by FACS, while bulk CD8+ and CD4+ T cells were purified by magnetic negative isolation. Blood was collected in EDTA tubes and processed within 24 hours, with PBMCs isolated through density gradient centrifugation. PBMCs intended for TCR sequencing were frozen in liquid nitrogen and were later thawed in a 37 degrees C water bath. A purity of at least 90% was achieved for sorted or isolated CD4+, CD8+ and CD8+ TEMRA cells. Broader findings and caveats from the paper: No clonal expansion was detected in the CD4+ T cell repertoire of Susac syndrome patients. The TCR sequencing and HLA analysis was acknowledged to have included a relatively small number of individuals.

The origin of this receptor is a human donor with Susac syndrome. Sequenced: CD4+ T cells from PBMCs. The chain links TRBV7-8 with TRBJ2-5; tentative D gene TRBD2, with 6 bases matching. The sequenced DNA: TGTGCCAACACTCGCCCGGGACTCCATCGAGAGACCCAGTACTTC. It translates to CANTRPGLHRETQYF. Reference TRBV7-8 and TRBJ2-5 genes cover what lies past the CDR3, so the full variable domain is GAGVSQSPRYKVAKRGQDVALRCDPISGHVSLFWYQQALGQGPEFLTYFQNEAQLDKSGLPSDRFFAERPEGSVSTLKIQRTQQEDSAVYLCANTRPGLHRETQYFGPGTRLLVL.